Below, 23 T cell receptor beta chains from the same sample are listed, as sequenced in a study of blood T cell repertoires in COVID-19 (dated by TCRdb to 2019 to 2021). Receptor amplification or capture employed the immunoSEQ multiplex PCR assay. Here the immuneACCESS table is served through TCRdb, limited to in-frame sequences with V and J called. Missing clones are a known gap in these copies; in checked studies unresolved V genes cover under half, and the rest lacks a known reason. This sample gives about 110,000 clones in total; 80% to 90% of them show up just once. The ten largest make up over 2% of the sample. Material: peripheral blood. All receptors come from a human donor in a cohort sampled during active COVID-19.

This sequence joins TRBV2 and TRBJ2-3, with TRBD2 matching over 8 bases. The CDR3 covers 15 residues. Trimming took 5 bases from V and 6 from J; bases not matched to a gene: 10. Germline V gives CDR1 SNHLY, CDR2 FYNNEI. CDR3 nucleotides: TGTGCCAGCAGTCCGGGGGCGGGGGGCGGTGATACGCAGTATTTT. Amino acids: CASSPGAGGGDTQYF.

The rearrangement links TRBV10-3 to TRBJ1-4, with D possibly matching TRBD1 (6 bases). The CDR3 length is 15 residues. Trimming left V 3 bases short and J 4 bases short, with 12 bases between. The germline V gene encodes CDR1 ENHRY and CDR2 SYGVKD. Here the CDR3 DNA reads TGTGCCATCAGTGACGGGGCAGGGGTTAATGAAAAACTGTTTTTT. Protein product: CAISDGAGVNEKLFF.

A single count supports this clone. The rearrangement links TRBV7-9 to TRBJ2-1, with D possibly being TRBD1 (6 bases). Germline values: CDR1 SEHNR, CDR2 FQNEAQ (reference sequence). This CDR3 region has 15 residues. Trimming pared 4 bases from V and 6 bases from J, leaving 16 bases between. The CDR3 sequence: CASSSLQGLRNEQFF. The CDR3 DNA sequence: TGTGCCAGCAGCTCCCTCCAGGGGCTACGCAATGAGCAGTTCTTC.

V is TRBV6-5 and J is TRBJ1-5, with 8 nucleotides matching TRBD1. This CDR3 spans 15 amino acids. Germline V gene data show CDR1 as MNHEY and CDR2 as SVGAGI. V shed 6 bases, J shed 2 bases, and the junction held 6 bases outside the gene matches. CDR3: CASRVGQGGNQPQHF. The CDR3 DNA sequence: TGTGCCAGCAGGGTAGGACAGGGCGGCAATCAGCCCCAGCATTTT.

The chain recombines TRBV28 with TRBJ2-3; 9 bases match TRBD1. CDR1 is MDHEN and CDR2 is SYDVKM in the germline V gene. V gave up 3 bases and J gave up 6 bases; unmatched junction bases: 16. The CDR3 has 18 amino acids. CDR3 nucleotide sequence: TGTGCCAGCAGTTTGGGTGTGGGTTACACAGGGGGCGACGATACGCAGTATTTT. This sequence encodes CASSLGVGYTGGDDTQYF.

The genes are TRBV24-1 and TRBJ2-1; 7 bases agree with TRBD2. Trimming cost V 5 bases and J 5 bases; bases outside gene matches: 5. Germline V gene sequence: CDR1 KGHDR, CDR2 SFDVKD. The CDR3 runs to 14 residues. The CDR3 sequence is CATSVQRDDNEQFF. In DNA, the CDR3 is TGTGCCACCAGTGTCCAGCGGGACGACAATGAGCAGTTCTTC.

The rearrangement uses TRBV3-1 (or the pseudogene TRBV3-2) and TRBJ2-2; 8 nucleotides line up with TRBD2. V gave up 3 bases and J gave up 7 bases; unmatched junction bases: 4. The germline gives CDR1 LGHDT, CDR2 YNNKEL (reference sequence). There are 14 residues in the CDR3. CDR3 loop: CASSQGLEVGELFF. CDR3 nucleotides: TGTGCCAGCAGCCAGGGACTAGAGGTCGGGGAGCTGTTTTTT.

This sequence joins TRBV10-2 and TRBJ2-1, with TRBD2 identical over 13 bases. V gave up 6 bases and J gave up 3 bases; unmatched junction bases: 8. The CDR3 contains 17 residues. Per germline, CDR1 WSHSY and CDR2 SAAADI. The CDR3 nucleotides read TGCGCCAGCAGCTCCGGACTAGCGGGAGATGGCTACAATGAGCAGTTCTTC. Translated, it gives CASSSGLAGDGYNEQFF.

This rearrangement joins TRBV7-2 to TRBJ2-1; 7 bases map to TRBD2. CDR3 length: 15 residues. The V gene's germline CDR1 is SGHTA and CDR2 FQGNSA. J gave up 2 bases and V 3 bases, and 4 bases lay outside the gene matches. The CDR3 DNA follows: TGTGCCAGCAGCTTCTCTAGCGGAGCCTACAATGAGCAGTTCTTC. It specifies CASSFSSGAYNEQFF.

V is TRBV5-1 and J is TRBJ1-2; 11 bases are shared with TRBD1. Germline V gene lookup returns CDR1 SGHRS and CDR2 YFSETQ. CDR3 length: 18 amino acids. The trim removed 2 bases at V and 8 bases at J, leaving 17 bases unmatched. CDR3 bases: TGCGCCAGCAGCTTAGAGCCTCGCTTTGGACAGGGGGCACGGGGCTACACCTTC. Translated, it gives CASSLEPRFGQGARGYTF.

V is TRBV28 and J is TRBJ2-4; D is possibly TRBD2 (5 bases). Germline-derived CDR1 and CDR2 are MDHEN and SYDVKM. The CDR3 runs to 15 residues. Trimming left V 2 bases short and J 0 bases short, with 8 bases between. The CDR3 bases are TGTGCCAGCAGTTTAAGTGGACTAGCCAAAAACATTCAGTACTTC. Protein: CASSLSGLAKNIQYF.

This chain joins TRBV7-9 and TRBJ1-4, with TRBD1 identical over 7 bases. The junction had 12 bases not matched to a gene; V was cut back by 5 bases and J by 3 bases. The CDR3 loop spans 17 amino acids. Germline CDR1 SEHNR, CDR2 FQNEAQ (reference sequence). The CDR3 coding sequence is TGTGCCAGCAGCCCTAGAGTGGGACAGCTGTCTAATGAAAAACTGTTTTTT. Protein product: CASSPRVGQLSNEKLFF.

The chain has TRBV29-1 and TRBJ1-4; 10 bases align to TRBD1. After removal of 4 bases from V and 3 bases from J, the junction contained 8 bases not matched to a gene. Germline lookup yields CDR1 SQVTM and CDR2 ANQGSEA. This CDR3 is built from 16 residues. CDR3 in DNA: TGCAGCGTTGCCGGACAGGGGGGCTCGGCTAATGAAAAACTGTTTTTT. Protein: CSVAGQGGSANEKLFF.

This chain uses TRBV4-2 with TRBJ2-1; D may be TRBD1 (6 bases). The CDR3 runs to 15 residues. V dropped 4 bases and J dropped 0 bases, with 10 bases sitting between them. From germline, CDR1 is LGHNA and CDR2 YNFKEQ. CDR3 nucleotide sequence: TGTGCCAGCAGCCTCCGGGACATCTCCTACAATGAGCAGTTCTTC. Translation gives CASSLRDISYNEQFF.

As concerns this clone: One junction end does not reproduce the germline sequence, and a read error may be involved. The rearrangement uses TRBV28 and TRBJ1-5; weak D call: TRBD1 (6 bases). Germline V gene lookup returns CDR1 MDHEN and CDR2 SYDVKM. The CDR3 length is 16 residues. CDR3 amino acids: CATDRATGYSNQPQHF. Here the CDR3 DNA reads TGCGCTACCGACCGGGCCACAGGGTATAGCAATCAGCCCCAGCATTTT.

The rearrangement uses TRBV11-3 and TRBJ2-3, with D perhaps TRBD1 (6 bases). This CDR3 has 15 amino acids. Germline V gene lookup returns CDR1 SGHNT and CDR2 YENEEA. Trimming cost V 2 bases and J 1 base, with 10 bases left between them. CDR3 region: CASSLRAGGTDTQYF. As DNA, the CDR3 is TGTGCCAGCAGCTTACGGGCAGGGGGCACAGATACGCAGTATTTT.

In this sample, this clone turned up once. This chain uses TRBV9 with TRBJ2-5; D not certain. V lost 4 bases to trimming and J lost 5 bases, with 12 bases between them. This CDR3 comprises 13 residues. Germline CDR1 is SGDLS and CDR2 is YYNGEE. The CDR3 loop is CASSLRSLETQYF. The CDR3 DNA sequence: TGTGCCAGCAGCCTGAGGTCGCTGGAGACCCAGTACTTC.

The chain has TRBV6-1 and TRBJ2-1; 11 nucleotides line up with TRBD1. CDR3 size: 14 residues. Germline CDR1 reads MNHNS; CDR2 reads SASEGT. Unmatched junction bases numbered 2, after V lost 3 bases and J lost 7 bases. The chain's CDR3 is CASSDGTGGNEQFF. As DNA, the CDR3 is TGTGCCAGCAGTGATGGGACAGGGGGGAATGAGCAGTTCTTC.

The gene calls are TRBV6-5 and TRBJ2-3; D remains ambiguous. Germline V gene sequence: CDR1 MNHEY, CDR2 SVGAGI. Trimming pared 0 bases from V and 1 base from J, leaving 5 bases between. The CDR3 covers 14 residues. The CDR3 region is CASSYSGGTDTQYF. CDR3 DNA: TGTGCCAGCAGTTACTCCGGAGGCACAGATACGCAGTATTTT.

The V gene is TRBV28, the J gene TRBJ1-5, with 8 bases matching TRBD1. There are 15 residues in the CDR3. Unmatched junction bases numbered 10, after V lost 5 bases and J lost 7 bases. The germline CDR1 and CDR2 sequences are MDHEN and SYDVKM. CDR3 sequence reads: CASSGGTGPTQPQHF. Written as DNA, the CDR3 is TGTGCCAGCAGTGGGGGGACAGGACCAACCCAGCCCCAGCATTTT. The whole variable domain, remainder taken from reference TRBV28 and TRBJ1-5, is DVKVTQSSRYLVKRTGEKVFLECVQDMDHENMFWYRQDPGLGLRLIYFSYDVKMKEKGDIPEGYSVSREKKERFSLILESASTNQTSMYLCASSGGTGPTQPQHFGDGTRLSIL.

This clone is a singleton in its sample. V gene TRBV5-1 combines with J gene TRBJ1-1; weak D call: TRBD1 (5 bases). V lost 3 bases to trimming and J lost 5 bases, with 14 bases between them. The germline CDR1 and CDR2 sequences are SGHRS and YFSETQ. The CDR3 contains 14 residues. The CDR3 reads CASSSLRGGTEAFF. The CDR3 nucleotides are TGCGCCAGCAGCTCGTTGCGGGGCGGAACTGAAGCTTTCTTT.

The chain links TRBV6-6 to TRBJ1-1; TRBD1 might be the D (5 bases). V dropped 0 bases and J dropped 7 bases, with 9 bases sitting between them. CDR3 length: 13 residues. Per germline, CDR1 MNHNY and CDR2 SVGAGI (reference sequence). The CDR3 loop is CASSYSGAVEAFF. For the CDR3, the DNA is TGTGCCAGCAGTTACTCAGGGGCCGTTGAAGCTTTCTTT.

The genes are TRBV7-9 and TRBJ1-2; D possibly corresponds to TRBD1 (5 bases). V lost 3 bases and J lost 5, with 13 bases in between. The V gene's germline CDR1 is SEHNR and CDR2 FQNEAQ (reference sequence). CDR3 size: 14 residues. CDR3 region: CASSLGGRYYGYTF. CDR3 sequence (DNA): TGTGCCAGCAGCTTGGGGGGTCGATATTATGGCTACACCTTC.